The rows below give T cell receptor beta chains drawn from one sample of a study of cytomegalovirus exposure and HLA in healthy donors. Assay used: immunoSEQ multiplex PCR; TCRdb lists only in-frame clones, some missing. The sample holds about 160,000 clones, around 80% seen once. The source material was PBMCs. These receptors originate from a girl under 18 in good health and CMV-seropositive. Each CDR3 is given with its conserved first and last residue. D genes are given only for firm matches. Clone sizes are given selectively: once, few, many, or a class where the clone is expanded.

TRBD1,NA,TRBV6-5,TRBJ2-7,TGTGCCAGCAGTAATTACGGGACAGGGGACTCCTCGCAGTACTTC,CASSNYGTGDSSQYF
TRBD1,NA,TRBV28,TRBJ2-7,TGTGCCAGCAGGACTCCGGGACAGGGGAACTACGAGCAGTACTTC,CASRTPGQGNYEQYF
NA,NA,TRBV28,TRBJ2-5,TGTGCCAGCAGTTTACCGACAGGACAAGAGACCCAGTACTTC,CASSLPTGQETQYF
NA,once,TRBV9,TRBJ2-1,TGTGCCAGCTCGACAGGCTATCCCTACAATGAGCAGTTCTTC,CASSTGYPYNEQFF
TRBD2,once,TRBV11-2,TRBJ2-7,TGTGCCAGCAGCATGGGACTAGCTACGACCTACGAGCAGTACTTC,CASSMGLATTYEQYF
TRBD1,few,TRBV18,TRBJ1-1,TGTGCCAGCTCACCGCAGGACAGGGGCATTATGAACACTGAAGCTTTCTTT,CASSPQDRGIMNTEAFF
TRBD1,NA,TRBV27,TRBJ2-1,TGTGCCAGCAGTTTACGGACAGGGGAAGTGAATGAGCAGTTCTTC,CASSLRTGEVNEQFF
TRBD1,NA,TRBV6-4,TRBJ2-7,TGTGCCAGCAGTGTAGGGACAGGGACCTACGAGCAGTACTTC,CASSVGTGTYEQYF
NA,NA,TRBV6-7,TRBJ2-6,TGTGCCAGCGAGAAATCTGGGGCCAACGTCCTGACTTTC,CASEKSGANVLTF
TRBD2,once,TRBV2,TRBJ2-1,TGTGCCACAATAGCGGGGGTGGGGAATGAGCAGTTCTTC,CATIAGVGNEQFF
TRBD1,NA,TRBV30,TRBJ1-1,TGTGCCTGGGCGCCGGGACAGGGACTCACTGAAGCTTTCTTT,CAWAPGQGLTEAFF
TRBD2,NA,TRBV9,TRBJ2-7,TGTGCCAGCAGCGTAGGAGGGCTAGCGGGAGTCCACGAGCAGTACTTC,CASSVGGLAGVHEQYF
NA,once,TRBV30,TRBJ2-1,TGTGCCGCAGCACTACAGGGCACCTTAAACAATGAGCAGTTCTTC,CAAALQGTLNNEQFF
TRBD2,NA,TRBV9,TRBJ2-2,TGTGCCAGCAGCGCACTAGCGGGAGCTGGGGAGCTGTTTTTT,CASSALAGAGELFF
TRBD1,once,TRBV7-2,TRBJ2-7,TGTGCCTGCGGAACAGGGGTTTATTACGAGCAGTACTTC,CACGTGVYYEQYF
TRBD1,NA,TRBV10-3,TRBJ2-5,TGTGCCATCAGTGGCGCCCCGGGACAGGGGCTGGAGACCCAGTACTTC,CAISGAPGQGLETQYF
NA,NA,TRBV5-1,TRBJ2-7,TGCGCCAGCAGCTTGGTCGGGGGAACCTACGAGCAGTACTTC,CASSLVGGTYEQYF
NA,NA,TRBV2,TRBJ1-2,TGTGCCAGCATTCCGGACAGTCTTGGCTACACCTTC,CASIPDSLGYTF
NA,NA,TRBV28,TRBJ1-2,TGTGCCAGCAGGGCCTGGAAAGGGGATGAGAGCTATGGCTACACCTTC,CASRAWKGDESYGYTF
TRBD1,NA,TRBV28,TRBJ2-5,TGTGCCAGCAGTGTGCCTCGGACAGGGGGCCAAGAGACCCAGTACTTC,CASSVPRTGGQETQYF
NA,once,TRBV7-8,TRBJ1-5,TGTGCCAGCAGCTTCGACATTAATCAGCCCCAGCATTTT,CASSFDINQPQHF
TRBD2,NA,TRBV5-1,TRBJ2-3,TGCGCCAGCAGCTTGGGGTTGACTAGCTTACACAGCACAGATACGCAGTATTTT,CASSLGLTSLHSTDTQYF
TRBD1,NA,TRBV29-1,TRBJ2-7,TGCAGCGTTGAGGGCGGGACAGGACTATACGAGCAGTACTTC,CSVEGGTGLYEQYF
TRBD2,NA,TRBV27,TRBJ2-5,TGTGCCAGCAGTACGAGGCATGGTAGCGGGAGCCAAGAGACCCAGTACTTC,CASSTRHGSGSQETQYF
TRBD1,NA,TRBV7-7,TRBJ2-3,TGTGCTAGCAGCTCCGGACAGGGGAGTAGAGATACGCAGTATTTT,CASSSGQGSRDTQYF
TRBD1,NA,TRBV5-1,TRBJ1-1,TGCGCCAGCAGCTCTCTTCAGGGGGCGAACACTGAAGCTTTCTTT,CASSSLQGANTEAFF
NA,NA,TRBV19,TRBJ1-5,TGTGCCAGTAGTATAGTCAAGGGGAATCAGCCCCAGCATTTT,CASSIVKGNQPQHF
TRBD2,NA,TRBV5-4,TRBJ2-6,TGTGCCAGCATGCCAAGGGAGGGGCAGAAGTCTGGGGCCAACGTCCTGACTTTC,CASMPREGQKSGANVLTF
NA,NA,TRBV18,TRBJ2-5,TGTGCCAGCTCACCACCGTCCGGGATAGAGACCCAGTACTTC,CASSPPSGIETQYF
TRBD1,once,TRBV28,TRBJ2-7,TGTGCCAGCAGTTTTCGTGGGACAGCCTACGAGCAGTACTTC,CASSFRGTAYEQYF
NA,NA,TRBV10-3,TRBJ2-5,TGTGCCATCAGTGAGTCGGCCCTCGGGGAGACCCAGTACTTC,CAISESALGETQYF
NA,NA,TRBV9,TRBJ2-1,TGTGCCAGCAGCGCATCTCGACAGACAGATGAGCAGTTCTTC,CASSASRQTDEQFF
NA,NA,TRBV7-9,TRBJ2-3,TGTGCCAGCAGCCAACAGGACACAGATACGCAGTATTTT,CASSQQDTDTQYF
NA,few,TRBV10-1,TRBJ1-2,TGCGCCAGCAGCCGCGGACAGCCAAGTGGCCCCTTC,CASSRGQPSGPF
NA,NA,TRBV29-1,TRBJ2-7,TGCAGCGCCTCCCTTGGTCAGGCGGGTACACGGTCCGAGCAGTACTTC,CSASLGQAGTRSEQYF
NA,few,TRBV18,TRBJ2-1,TGTGCCAGCTCACCGCGCGCGGGTCTGAATGAGCAGTTCTTC,CASSPRAGLNEQFF
TRBD1,NA,TRBV4-3,TRBJ1-4,TGCGCCAGCAGCCAAGCGGCAGGGGGGAATGAAAAACTGTTTTTT,CASSQAAGGNEKLFF